This T cell receptor (beta chain) was captured by sequencing in a study of T cells in Graves' hyperthyroidism and ophthalmopathy. V lost 2 bases and J lost 5, with 7 bases in between. This CDR3 is built from 13 residues. RNA transcripts were the template for amplifying TCR beta CDR3 regions. When the TCR CDR3 underwent first-round RT-PCR, the HTBI primer set was used. Using its own MiXCR run on the multiplex PCR reads, TCRdb lists one record per CDR3 protein. This sample has approximately 600,000 distinct CDR3 sequences, with about a fifth found just once. The sample comprised blood. This receptor was identified in a man aged 30 to 45 with Graves' ophthalmopathy. The chain combines TRBV12-3 or TRBV12-4 with TRBJ1-5; D uncertain. CDR3 amino acids: CASSLTRYQPQHF. The CDR3 DNA reads TGTGCCAGCAGTTTAACCCGATATCAGCCCCAGCATTTT.